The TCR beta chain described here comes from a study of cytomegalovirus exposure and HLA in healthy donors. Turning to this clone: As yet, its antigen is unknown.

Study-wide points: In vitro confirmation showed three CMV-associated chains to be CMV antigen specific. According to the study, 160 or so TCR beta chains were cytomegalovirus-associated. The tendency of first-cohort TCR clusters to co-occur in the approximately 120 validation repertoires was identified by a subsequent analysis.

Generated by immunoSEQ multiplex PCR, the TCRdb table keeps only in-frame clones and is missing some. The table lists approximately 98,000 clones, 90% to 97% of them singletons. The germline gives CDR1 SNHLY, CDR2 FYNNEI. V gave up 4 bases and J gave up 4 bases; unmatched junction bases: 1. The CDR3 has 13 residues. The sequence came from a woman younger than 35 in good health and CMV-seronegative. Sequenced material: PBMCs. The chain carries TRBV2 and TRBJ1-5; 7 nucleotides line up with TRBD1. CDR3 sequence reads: CASSARGNQPQHF. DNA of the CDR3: TGTGCCAGCAGTGCCAGGGGGAATCAGCCCCAGCATTTT.